Described below is a single T cell receptor (beta chain) sequence and its context. Antigen: not known. TCRdb called the 5' RACE reads again in MiXCR, with one record for every CDR3 protein. This sample carries more than 75,000 distinct CDR3 sequences, roughly 12% of them seen once, and the ten largest clones take around 4.3%. This sample is drawn from a study of spatial heterogeneity in lung cancer. The study, taken as a whole, reports: At tumor resection, ubiquitous expanded TCRs were detected in blood more often than later.

Time point: sample taken at primary tumor resection. The authors sequenced whole RNA from tumor, nontumor lung or frozen PBMC without sorting. The germline CDR1 and CDR2 sequences are SNHLY and FYNNEI. The CDR3 is 15 amino acids. Trimming took off 1 base at V and 6 bases at J, with 14 bases between the two ends. The sequenced sample was PBMCs, obtained at surgery. The TCR sequence derives from a male donor with early-stage non-small cell lung cancer. The chain carries TRBV2 and TRBJ2-3; TRBD2 might be the D (6 bases). The CDR3 here is CASSEGSGVRDTQYF. The CDR3 DNA is TGTGCCAGCAGTGAAGGGTCGGGAGTAAGGGATACGCAGTATTTT. The entire variable domain, with the rest obtained from reference TRBV2 and TRBJ2-3, is as follows: EPEVTQTPSHQVTQMGQEVILRCVPISNHLYFYWYRQILGQKVEFLVSFYNNEISEKSEIFDDQFSVERPDGSNFTLKIRSTKLEDSAMYFCASSEGSGVRDTQYFGPGTRLTVL.